The 3 T cell receptor beta chains below were found in one sample sequenced in a study of T-cell reconstitution after alpha-beta-depleted transplantation in children. Using unique molecular identifiers, the investigators prepared the TCRbeta library. Using its own MiXCR run on the PCR reads, TCRdb lists one record per CDR3 protein. The sample contains about 260,000 distinct CDR3 sequences, roughly 8% of which appear only once. The sample in question was PBMCs, mostly from graft donor cells, obtained 180 days after TCRalphabeta/CD19-depleted stem cell transplant. Receptors originate from a male patient between 5 and 17 years old who had a stem cell transplant for acute lymphoblastic leukemia, so the T cells may come from the graft donor.

The table lists this clonotype with many counts. This chain connects TRBV5-6 to TRBJ2-5, with TRBD2 identical over 9 bases. The CDR3 is 16 residues long. Per the germline V gene, CDR1 is SGHDT and CDR2 is YYEEEE. V lost 4 bases and J lost 0; bases outside the gene matches: 7. CDR3 protein: CASSRTASGNQETQYF. In DNA form, the CDR3 reads TGTGCCAGCAGCCGGACGGCTAGCGGGAACCAAGAGACCCAGTACTTC. The variable domain in full, completed from reference TRBV5-6 and TRBJ2-5, reads DAGVTQSPTHLIKTRGQQVTLRCSPKSGHDTVSWYQQALGQGPQFIFQYYEEEERQRGNFPDRFSGHQFPNYSSELNVNALLLGDSALYLCASSRTASGNQETQYFGPGTRLLVL.

This clonotype has at least ten counts. V usage is TRBV27 and J usage is TRBJ2-7; 9 nucleotides align to TRBD2. Trimming took 5 bases from V and 6 from J; bases not matched to a gene: 11. Germline CDR1 and CDR2: MNHEY and SMNVEV (reference sequence). The length of the CDR3 is 15 residues. The chain's CDR3 is CASSQGLARYTEQYF. The CDR3 DNA reads as TGTGCCAGCAGTCAAGGACTAGCGCGCTATACCGAGCAGTACTTC.

This clonotype was seen a few times. The V gene is TRBV14, the J gene TRBJ1-5; TRBD1 matches 11 bases. The CDR3 sequence is 21 residues long. Germline-derived CDR1 and CDR2 are SGHDN and FVKESK. V shed 6 bases, J shed 0 bases, and the junction held 19 bases outside the gene matches. The CDR3, as DNA: TGTGCCAGCAGAAGATTGGATCCGGGACAGGGGGAAGCTTATAGCAATCAGCCCCAGCATTTT. Translated: CASRRLDPGQGEAYSNQPQHF.